One and the same sample provided the 25 T cell receptor beta chains below, sequenced in a study of vaccination and CD4 T cells after COVID-19. These receptors are not linked to any known antigen. Sample treatment: roughly ten-day PBMC culture with coronavirus spike peptide pools or control peptides (ViraFEST assay). Harvesting of the unexposed donor's CD4+ T cells predated the COVID-19 pandemic (2011-2018). Sequenced with the Oncomine TCR Beta short-read assay was DNA taken from cultured CD4+ T cells. TCRdb re-analysed the PCR reads in MiXCR, keeping a single row per CDR3 protein. The profile covers roughly 2,500 distinct CDR3 sequences, with roughly two fifths appearing a single time and around two thirds taken by the ten largest. Sequenced input: CD4+ T cells from blood, cultured in vitro. The receptors derive from a human donor in good health.

This clonotype was counted a few times. The V call is TRBV27, the J call TRBJ2-3, with 7 positions matching TRBD1. V trimming: 4 bases; J trimming: 2 bases; junction bases outside the gene matches: 18. CDR3 length: 19 amino acids. Germline V gene data show CDR1 as MNHEY and CDR2 as SMNVEV (reference sequence). The CDR3 here is CASSSKPTIRQGYTDTQYF. CDR3 DNA sequence: TGTGCCAGCAGTTCTAAACCCACTATCCGACAGGGATACACAGATACGCAGTATTTT.

This clonotype was detected only a few times. V and J are TRBV5-1 and TRBJ1-2; TRBD1 agrees at 11 bases. Germline CDR1 is SGHRS and CDR2 is YFSETQ. The CDR3 length is 15 residues. The V gene end was trimmed by 0 bases and the J gene end by 8 bases; junction bases not matched to a gene: 6. The chain's CDR3 is CASSLAGTGGEGYTF. As DNA, the CDR3 is TGCGCCAGCAGCTTGGCTGGGACAGGGGGTGAAGGCTACACCTTC.

The chain carries TRBV20-1 and TRBJ2-3, with 8 bases aligning to TRBD2. Germline CDR1 reads DFQATT; CDR2 reads SNEGSKA (reference sequence). The CDR3 spans 15 residues. Trimming took 2 bases from V and 6 from J; bases not matched to a gene: 10. Here the CDR3 DNA reads TGCAGTGCTAGAAGCCCGGGACTAGTAGTCGATACGCAGTATTTT. It yields the protein CSARSPGLVVDTQYF.

This clonotype appeared a few times. This chain links TRBV28 with TRBJ1-5, with TRBD1 identical over 11 bases. V shed 5 bases and J 6 bases; nucleotides not matched to a gene: 6. Germline V gene sequence: CDR1 MDHEN, CDR2 SYDVKM. This CDR3 contains 15 residues. The CDR3 DNA is TGTGCCAGCAGTCTCCGGACAGGGGGCCTTCAGCCCCAGCATTTT. It is translated as CASSLRTGGLQPQHF.

A few counts support this clonotype. The rearrangement links TRBV5-1 to TRBJ2-7, with D unresolved. The CDR3 has 14 residues. Germline CDR1 reads SGHRS; CDR2 reads YFSETQ. V lost 5 bases and J lost 0, with 12 bases in between. CDR3 sequence (DNA): TGCGCCAGCAGACCAAACTTAGGCTCCTACGAGCAGTACTTC. Its protein product is CASRPNLGSYEQYF.

The rearrangement joins TRBV7-2 to TRBJ2-3; the D is unclear. Germline V gene sequence: CDR1 SGHTA, CDR2 FQGNSA. Trimming removed 1 base at V and 0 bases at J, with 11 bases between. The CDR3 length is 16 residues. CDR3 sequence (DNA): TGTGCCAGCAGCTTAGAATCAGCGTCTAGCACAGATACGCAGTATTTT. Amino acid sequence: CASSLESASSTDTQYF.

The J gene is TRBJ2-1, the V gene TRBV6-2 or TRBV6-3; 9 nucleotides match TRBD2. Germline-derived CDR1 and CDR2 are MNHEY and SVGEGT. After removal of 1 base from V and 6 bases from J, the junction contained 7 bases not matched to a gene. This CDR3 is built from 16 residues. CDR3 residues: CASSYFRRGGPNEQFF. CDR3 coding DNA: TGTGCCAGCAGTTACTTCCGGCGGGGGGGCCCCAATGAGCAGTTCTTC.

The genes are TRBV20-1 and TRBJ2-7, with 10 positions matching TRBD1. From germline, CDR1 is DFQATT and CDR2 SNEGSKA (reference sequence). J was trimmed by 4 bases and V by 6 bases; bases with no gene match: 6. This CDR3 comprises 13 residues. The CDR3 bases are TGCAGTGCGAAGGGACAGGGGTTTTACGAGCAGTACTTC. This translates into CSAKGQGFYEQYF.

This clonotype was seen a handful of times. The gene calls are TRBV20-1 and TRBJ1-6; D is ambiguous. Trimming removed 3 bases at V and 0 bases at J, with 12 bases between. Germline V gene sequence: CDR1 DFQATT, CDR2 SNEGSKA (reference sequence). The CDR3 totals 16 residues. In nucleotides, the CDR3 is TGCAGTGCTAGCAAAAACTCATACTCCTATAATTCACCCCTCCACTTT. The encoded protein is CSASKNSYSYNSPLHF.

This clonotype occurred a few times. The V call is TRBV2, the J call TRBJ2-3; 9 nucleotides align to TRBD1. J was trimmed by 14 bases and V by 1 base; bases with no gene match: 4. Germline V gives CDR1 SNHLY, CDR2 FYNNEI. The CDR3 sequence is 12 residues long. In nucleotides, the CDR3 is TGTGCCAGCAGTGAAGAGGGGACAGGGAGGTATTTT. Its protein product is CASSEEGTGRYF.

This clonotype showed up just a few times. For the CDR3, the DNA is TGTGCCAGCAGCTTGGGGGCCACAGACCTTTATGGCTACACCTTC. As protein: CASSLGATDLYGYTF. The chain is built from TRBV5-4 and TRBJ1-2, with D hard to call. The CDR3 contains 15 residues. Looked up from germline, CDR1 is SGHNT and CDR2 is YYREEE (reference sequence). Trimming pared 0 bases from V and 5 bases from J, leaving 14 bases between.

The sample holds one count of this clonotype. This chain connects TRBV12-3 or TRBV12-4 to TRBJ2-5; 7 bases line up with TRBD1. The ends lost 9 bases at V and 4 bases at J; junction bases unmatched: 2. CDR3 length equals 11 residues. The chain's CDR3 is CASRGLETQYF. The CDR3 bases are TGTGCCAGTAGGGGGCTAGAGACCCAGTACTTC.

The rearrangement uses TRBV4-2 and TRBJ1-4, with unresolved D. Germline CDR1 reads LGHNA; CDR2 reads YNFKEQ. Trimming took 0 bases from V and 14 from J, leaving 16 bases between them. The CDR3 loop spans 14 amino acids. CDR3 DNA sequence: TGTGCCAGCAGCCAAGATCGGGCGAAGAGAGAGCTGTTTTTT. Translating it yields CASSQDRAKRELFF.

The J gene is TRBJ1-2, the V gene TRBV6-1, with 10 nucleotides matching TRBD1. The CDR3 totals 14 residues. With 6 bases clipped from V and 6 bases from J, the junction kept 7 bases outside the gene matches. CDR1 is MNHNS, CDR2 SASEGT, per germline. CDR3 sequence reads: CASSADRGRDGYTF. As DNA, the CDR3 is TGTGCCAGCAGCGCCGACAGGGGGCGGGATGGCTACACCTTC.

The V and J genes are TRBV7-9 and TRBJ1-1, with D possibly being TRBD1 (5 bases). Trimming stripped 1 base from V and 3 bases from J, with 6 bases between. There are 13 residues in the CDR3. Germline CDR1 is SEHNR and CDR2 is FQNEAQ (reference sequence). The CDR3 nucleotides are TGTGCCAGCAGCTTAGTCAGGGACACTGAAGCTTTCTTT. This translates into CASSLVRDTEAFF.

The chain joins TRBV20-1 to TRBJ1-1, with 7 bases matching TRBD1. CDR1 is DFQATT and CDR2 is SNEGSKA in the germline V gene (reference sequence). The CDR3 is 15 residues long. With V trimmed by 0 bases and J by 2 bases, 6 bases remained unmatched. CDR3 sequence: CSARDGNRGNTEAFF. The DNA of the CDR3 is TGCAGTGCTAGAGATGGAAACAGGGGAAACACTGAAGCTTTCTTT.

The table lists this clonotype with a few counts. The rearrangement links TRBV7-2 to TRBJ2-2; 9 positions match TRBD1. Germline loops: CDR1 SGHTA, CDR2 FQGNSA. This CDR3 contains 15 residues. Trimming cost V 4 bases and J 8 bases; bases outside gene matches: 8. The CDR3 DNA sequence: TGTGCCAGCAGCTGGGGACAGGGCCGGTCGGGGGAGCTGTTTTTT. This encodes CASSWGQGRSGELFF.

This clonotype is a singleton in its sample. CDR3 coding DNA: TGTGCCAGCAGCTTGGGAGCGGGGGGAGGGAATACTGAAGCTTTCTTT. It specifies CASSLGAGGGNTEAFF. The rearrangement joins TRBV5-6 to TRBJ1-1, with D possibly matching TRBD1 (5 bases). Trimming pared 0 bases from V and 5 bases from J, leaving 17 bases between. This CDR3 is 16 amino acids long. The germline V gene has CDR1 SGHDT and CDR2 YYEEEE.

A few counts support this clonotype. J is TRBJ1-1 and V is TRBV12-3 or TRBV12-4, with a weak D call TRBD1 (5 bases). The V end lost 3 bases, the J end lost 5 bases, and 10 bases lay between the germline ends. The CDR3 totals 13 residues. CDR3 sequence: CASSFQGGTEAFF. Here the CDR3 DNA reads TGTGCCAGCAGTTTCCAGGGCGGGACTGAAGCTTTCTTT.

The chain recombines TRBV19 with TRBJ2-3, with TRBD2 matching 9 bases. Trimming cost V 5 bases and J 2 bases; bases outside gene matches: 5. The V gene's germline CDR1 is LNHDA and CDR2 SQIVND (reference sequence). This CDR3 region has 15 residues. The CDR3 sequence: CASSPSGVITDTQYF. The CDR3 DNA sequence: TGTGCCAGTAGTCCTAGCGGGGTAATCACAGATACGCAGTATTTT.

The J gene is TRBJ1-5, the V gene TRBV27; 9 bases line up with TRBD1. CDR3 length: 17 amino acids. Germline V gene data show CDR1 as MNHEY and CDR2 as SMNVEV (reference sequence). J lost 6 bases, V lost 6 bases, and 15 bases had no gene match. The CDR3 loop is CASSPIHGPGQGQPQHF. In nucleotides, the CDR3 is TGTGCCAGCAGCCCAATTCACGGACCGGGACAGGGTCAGCCCCAGCATTTT.

The chain combines TRBV28 with TRBJ1-2; a possible D gene is TRBD1 (6 bases). The CDR3 is made up of 12 amino acids. V was clipped by 10 bases and J by 8 bases, with 17 bases between them. Germline V gene lookup returns CDR1 MDHEN and CDR2 SYDVKM. As DNA, the CDR3 is TGTGCCACGAAGACGGGGGGCAGGGGCTACACCTTC. Protein sequence: CATKTGGRGYTF.

The chain is built from TRBV6-1 and TRBJ1-1, with D unclear. Germline V gene data show CDR1 as MNHNS and CDR2 as SASEGT. With 2 bases removed from V and 2 bases from J, the gap between germline ends came to 6 bases. This CDR3 contains 13 residues. The CDR3: CASSELGNTEAFF. Written as DNA, the CDR3 is TGTGCCAGCAGTGAACTAGGAAACACTGAAGCTTTCTTT.

The count of this clonotype is one. This rearrangement joins TRBV6-2 or TRBV6-3 to TRBJ2-3, with 7 bases that match TRBD1. The trim removed 5 bases at V and 5 bases at J, leaving 4 bases unmatched. CDR1 and CDR2 (germline): MNHEY, SVGEGT. CDR3 length: 13 residues. CDR3 bases: TGTGCCAGCAGTATAACAGGGGAAGATACGCAGTATTTT. It yields the protein CASSITGEDTQYF.

The genes are TRBV7-9 and TRBJ2-3, with 10 bases aligning to TRBD2. V gave up 5 bases and J gave up 4 bases; unmatched junction bases: 6. The CDR3 has 15 residues. Per germline, CDR1 SEHNR and CDR2 FQNEAQ (reference sequence). CDR3 region: CASSMSGGASDTQYF. Here the CDR3 DNA reads TGTGCCAGCAGCATGAGCGGGGGGGCCTCAGATACGCAGTATTTT. The full variable domain, in which reference TRBV7-9 and TRBJ2-3 provide the parts outside the CDR3, is DTGVSQNPRHKITKRGQNVTFRCDPISEHNRLYWYRQTLGQGPEFLTYFQNEAQLEKSRLLSDRFSAERPKGSFSTLEIQRTEQGDSAMYLCASSMSGGASDTQYFGPGTRLTVL.